A single sample gave rise to the 10 T cell receptor beta chains below, sequenced in a study of monozygotic twins with inflammatory bowel disease. TCRdb re-called the 5' RACE reads and gives one entry per CDR3 protein, without DNA. The sample holds approximately 400,000 distinct CDR3 sequences. Sequencing was done on a sample of blood. These receptors were obtained from a human donor with ulcerative colitis or Crohn's disease, or a healthy co-twin of an affected twin (not recorded which).

The CDR3 sequence is CSATTYSSGGYNEQFF. The genes are TRBV20-1 and TRBJ2-1; the D call of TRBD2 rests on TCRdb alone, since no DNA is present to check it. The germline CDR1 and CDR2 sequences are DFQATT and SNEGSKA (reference sequence). The length of the CDR3 is 16 residues.

The chain recombines TRBV30 with TRBJ2-6. CDR3 size: 15 residues. Germline CDR1 GTSNPN, CDR2 SVGIG (reference sequence). The CDR3 loop is CAWNVGGSGANVLTF. The full variable domain, completed using reference TRBV30 and TRBJ2-6, is SQTIHQWPATLVQPVGSPLSLECTVEGTSNPNLYWYRQAAGRGLQLLFYSVGIGQISSEVPQNLSASRPQDRQFILSSKKLLLSDSGFYLCAWNVGGSGANVLTFGAGSRLTVL.

V usage is TRBV3-1 and J usage is TRBJ1-6; the D call from TCRdb, TRBD1, cannot be confirmed without DNA. Germline loops: CDR1 LGHDT, CDR2 YNNKEL (reference sequence). There are 14 residues in the CDR3. The CDR3 spells CASSQAGKPSPLHF.

The CDR3 sequence is CATSNRVGTEAFF. The chain couples TRBV24-1 to TRBJ1-1; TCRdb returns TRBD1, unconfirmable since there is no DNA. CDR1 and CDR2 from the germline V gene are KGHDR and SFDVKD. This CDR3 has 13 residues.

The chain recombines TRBV7-6 with TRBJ2-3; TCRdb reports TRBD2, a call that lacks DNA to check it against. There are 16 residues in the CDR3. Germline values: CDR1 SGHVS, CDR2 FNYEAQ. The chain's CDR3 is CASTSTLAGYIDTQYF.

The chain links TRBV20-1 to TRBJ1-1; there is no DNA to check the TCRdb D call of TRBD1. CDR3 size: 14 residues. The germline CDR1 and CDR2 sequences are DFQATT and SNEGSKA (reference sequence). CDR3 residues: CSAKTGTANTEAFF.

The J gene is TRBJ2-3, the V gene TRBV11-2; TCRdb's D gene call, TRBD1, goes unchecked for lack of DNA. The germline CDR1 and CDR2 sequences are SGHAT and FQNNGV. This CDR3 contains 14 residues. CDR3 in amino acids: CASSSQGRADTQYF.

This chain links TRBV21-1 with TRBJ2-7; absent DNA, TCRdb's TRBD2 call cannot be checked. TRBV21-1 is marked as a pseudogene. CDR3 size: 16 residues. The CDR3 loop is CASSNSASGSINGPYF.

This rearrangement joins TRBV20-1 to TRBJ2-1; TCRdb reports TRBD1, a call that lacks DNA to check it against. The length of the CDR3 is 15 residues. Germline V lookup: CDR1 DFQATT, CDR2 SNEGSKA (reference sequence). The chain's CDR3 is CSVRGGLSSYNEQFF.

The chain employs TRBV5-1 and TRBJ2-1; absent DNA, TCRdb's TRBD2 call cannot be checked. Germline V gives CDR1 SGHRS, CDR2 YFSETQ. CDR3 size: 17 residues. The CDR3 here is CASSFDPSGGVYNEQFF.